This T cell receptor beta chain derives from a study of blood T cell repertoires in COVID-19. Some clones are missing from TCRdb's copy, which holds only in-frame ones; the method was immunoSEQ multiplex PCR. The sample has approximately 110,000 clones; roughly 85% are singletons. This CDR3 contains 15 residues. Germline V lookup: CDR1 SEHNR, CDR2 FQNEAQ (reference sequence). Trimming stripped 5 bases from V and 7 bases from J, with 15 bases between. The sample comprised peripheral blood. The V and J genes are TRBV7-9 and TRBJ1-6, with D perhaps TRBD1 (5 bases). The TCR was taken from a human donor in a cohort sampled during active COVID-19. The CDR3 loop is CASSVLRDLNSPLHF. For the CDR3, the DNA is TGTGCCAGCAGCGTTCTCCGGGACTTGAATTCACCCCTCCACTTT.